This T cell receptor beta chain was identified in a study of blood T cell repertoires in COVID-19. Study-wide context: COVID-19 samples collected from the United States, Italy and Spain covered acute and convalescent phases. Sources were T cells, B-cell-depleted T cells, or PBMCs; the material itself was cDNA or gDNA.

The CDR3 loop spans 16 amino acids. In the authors' methods: Cell counts per sample came from amplifying reference gene primers. TCRdb's table, derived via immunoSEQ multiplex PCR, lists solely in-frame clones and lacks some. V and J calls and clone size come straight from that table; D and trimming were deduced from the DNA. This repertoire shows 250,000 to 350,000 clones, around nine tenths found once; its top ten account for under 15%. Seattle enrolled patients during active infection and tracked them longitudinally. V is TRBV21-1 and J is TRBJ1-6; TRBD1 is the table's D call and was not checked against the DNA. TRBV21-1 is classified as a pseudogene. Sequenced input: peripheral blood. The sequence came from a woman in her sixties or seventies with COVID-19, enrolled during active disease. The CDR3 loop is CASSISDMTYNSPLHF. CDR3 DNA sequence: TGTGCCAGCAGCATTTCGGACATGACTTATAATTCACCCCTCCACTTT.